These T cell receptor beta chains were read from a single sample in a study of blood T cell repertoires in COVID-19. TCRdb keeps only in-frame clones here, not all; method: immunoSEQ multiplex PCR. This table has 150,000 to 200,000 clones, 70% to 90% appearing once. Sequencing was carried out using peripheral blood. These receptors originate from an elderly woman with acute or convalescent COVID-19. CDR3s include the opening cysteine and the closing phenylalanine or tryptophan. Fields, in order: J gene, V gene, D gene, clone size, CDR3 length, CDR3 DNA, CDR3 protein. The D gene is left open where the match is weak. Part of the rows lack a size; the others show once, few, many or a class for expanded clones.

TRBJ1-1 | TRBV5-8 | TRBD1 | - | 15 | TGTGCCAGCAGCCCCAGGACAGGGGGCAACACTGAAGCTTTCTTT | CASSPRTGGNTEAFF
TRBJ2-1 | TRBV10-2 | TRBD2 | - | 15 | TGCGCCACCGGACGGGTGACTAGCGGGGACAATGAGCAGTTCTTC | CATGRVTSGDNEQFF
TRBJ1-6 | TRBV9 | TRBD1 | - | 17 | TGTGCCAGCAGCGCCCGGGACAGGGGGCTTCGTAATTCACCCCTCCACTTT | CASSARDRGLRNSPLHF
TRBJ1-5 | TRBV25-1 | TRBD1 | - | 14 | TGTGCCAGCAGTGAGACAGGGGGAAATCAGCCCCAGCATTTT | CASSETGGNQPQHF
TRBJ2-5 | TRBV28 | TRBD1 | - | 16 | TGTGCCAGCACCCTTCCGGGGACAGGCATCCAAGAGACCCAGTACTTC | CASTLPGTGIQETQYF
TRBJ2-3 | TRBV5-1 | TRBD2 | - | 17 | TGCGCCAGCAGCCCCGGGACTAGCGGGAGGGCCGGAGATACGCAGTATTTT | CASSPGTSGRAGDTQYF
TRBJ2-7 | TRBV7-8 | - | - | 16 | TGTGCCAGCAGCTTAGGTGGGGGGGCCATCTCCTACGAGCAGTACTTC | CASSLGGGAISYEQYF
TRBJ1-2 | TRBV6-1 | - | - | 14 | TGTGCCAGCAGTGAAGGGGGCCACGGTTTTGGCTACACCTTC | CASSEGGHGFGYTF
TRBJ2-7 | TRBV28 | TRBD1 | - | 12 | TGTGCCATCACGGGACAGGGCCACGAGCAGTACTTC | CAITGQGHEQYF
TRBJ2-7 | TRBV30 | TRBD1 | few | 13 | TGTGCCTGGAGTTGGACAGGGAATTACGAGCAGTACTTC | CAWSWTGNYEQYF
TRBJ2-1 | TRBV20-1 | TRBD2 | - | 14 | TGCAGTGCTAGTAGGATAGGTAGCGGGTATGAGCAGTTCTTC | CSASRIGSGYEQFF